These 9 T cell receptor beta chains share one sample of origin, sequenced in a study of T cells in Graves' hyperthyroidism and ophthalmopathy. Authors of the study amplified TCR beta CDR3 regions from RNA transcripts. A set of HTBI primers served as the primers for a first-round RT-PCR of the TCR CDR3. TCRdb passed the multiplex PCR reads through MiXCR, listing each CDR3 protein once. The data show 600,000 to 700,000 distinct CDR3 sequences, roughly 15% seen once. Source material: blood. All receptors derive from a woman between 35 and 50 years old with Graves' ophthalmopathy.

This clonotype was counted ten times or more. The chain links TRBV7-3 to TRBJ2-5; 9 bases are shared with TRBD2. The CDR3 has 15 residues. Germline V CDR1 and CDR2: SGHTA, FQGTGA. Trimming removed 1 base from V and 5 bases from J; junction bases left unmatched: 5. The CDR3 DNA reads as TGTGCCAGCAGCTTAATGGCGGGAGGGATGGAGACCCAGTACTTC. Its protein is CASSLMAGGMETQYF.

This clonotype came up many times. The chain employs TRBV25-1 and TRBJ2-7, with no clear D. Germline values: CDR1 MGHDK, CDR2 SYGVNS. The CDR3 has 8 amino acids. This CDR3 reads CVAYEQYF. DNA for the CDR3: TGTGTCGCCTACGAGCAGTACTTC.

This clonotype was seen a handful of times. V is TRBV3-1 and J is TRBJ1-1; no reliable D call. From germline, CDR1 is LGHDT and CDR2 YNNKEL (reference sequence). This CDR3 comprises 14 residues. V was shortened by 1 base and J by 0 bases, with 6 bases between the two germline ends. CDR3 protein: CASSQGSVNTEAFF. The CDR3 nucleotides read TGTGCCAGCAGCCAAGGGTCTGTGAACACTGAAGCTTTCTTT.

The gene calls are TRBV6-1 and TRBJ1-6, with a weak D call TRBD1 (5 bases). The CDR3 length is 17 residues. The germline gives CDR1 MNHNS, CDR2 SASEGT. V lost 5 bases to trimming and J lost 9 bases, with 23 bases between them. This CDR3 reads CASSLSGQGENSSPLHF. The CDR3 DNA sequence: TGTGCCAGCAGTCTCAGCGGCCAGGGTGAGAATAGTTCACCCCTCCACTTT.

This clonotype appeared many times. For the CDR3, the DNA is TGTGCCACTACGGACGTCCTAAACACTGAAGCTTTCTTT. Translated, it gives CATTDVLNTEAFF. V usage is TRBV2 and J usage is TRBJ1-1; D gene unclear. Germline-derived CDR1 and CDR2 are SNHLY and FYNNEI. This CDR3 region has 13 residues. V was shortened by 10 bases and J by 2 bases, with 14 bases between the two germline ends.

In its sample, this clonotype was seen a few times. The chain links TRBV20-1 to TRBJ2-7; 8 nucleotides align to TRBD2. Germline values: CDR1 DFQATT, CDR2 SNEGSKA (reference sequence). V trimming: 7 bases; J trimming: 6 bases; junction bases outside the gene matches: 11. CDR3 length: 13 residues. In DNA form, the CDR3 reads TGCAGTGTATGGCCTAGCGGGCCTACCGAGCAGTACTTC. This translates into CSVWPSGPTEQYF.

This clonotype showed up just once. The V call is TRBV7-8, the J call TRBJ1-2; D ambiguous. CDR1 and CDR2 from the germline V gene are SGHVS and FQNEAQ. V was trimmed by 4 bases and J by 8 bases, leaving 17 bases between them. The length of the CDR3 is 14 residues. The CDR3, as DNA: TGTGCCAGCAGCTCGACCACCACCGCCCCCGGCTACACCTTC. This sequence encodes CASSSTTTAPGYTF.

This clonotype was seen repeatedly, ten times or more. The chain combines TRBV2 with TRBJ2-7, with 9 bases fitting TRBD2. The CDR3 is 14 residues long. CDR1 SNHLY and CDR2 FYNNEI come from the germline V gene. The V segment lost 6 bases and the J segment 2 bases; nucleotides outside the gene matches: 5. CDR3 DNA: TGTGCCAGCAGCGGAGCGGGAGGCCCCTACGAGCAGTACTTC. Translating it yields CASSGAGGPYEQYF.

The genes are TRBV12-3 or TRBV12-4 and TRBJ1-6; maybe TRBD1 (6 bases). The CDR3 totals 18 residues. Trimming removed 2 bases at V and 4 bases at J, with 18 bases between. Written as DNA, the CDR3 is TGTGCCAGCAGTTTATTGGATAGGGGGGCGAGGTATAATTCACCCCTCCACTTT. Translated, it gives CASSLLDRGARYNSPLHF.